These 23 T cell receptor beta chains share one sample of origin, sequenced in a study of shared clonotypes between healthy human individuals. Here immunoSEQ multiplex PCR was the method, and the copy in TCRdb shows in-frame clones only, minus some. In the table there are about 1.5 million clones, 95% to 99% of which are singletons. Sequencing input: naive CD4+ T cells sorted from blood. This sample's subset: CD45RA+ positively selected. Every receptor here comes from a man under 40 in good health.

The chain joins TRBV5-1 to TRBJ2-3; a possible D gene is TRBD2 (6 bases). This CDR3 contains 15 residues. Between the trimmed V and J ends, which lost 0 bases and 6 bases, there was a span of 14 bases. In germline, CDR1 is SGHRS, CDR2 YFSETQ. The CDR3 sequence is CASSLGGGIPDTQYF. The CDR3 nucleotides read TGCGCCAGCAGCTTGGGGGGCGGGATCCCCGATACGCAGTATTTT.

In regard to this clone: One end of the junction does not line up with germline, which may come from a read error. The chain employs TRBV28 and TRBJ2-7, with 8 bases matching TRBD2. The CDR3 is made up of 13 amino acids. In germline, CDR1 is MDHEN, CDR2 SYDVKM. The DNA of the CDR3 is TGTGCCAGCAGTTTACTTACAGGTACTAGCGGAGAATTC. This gives the protein CASSLLTGTSGEF. Based on the CDR3 plus reference TRBV28 and TRBJ2-7, the full variable domain is DVKVTQSSRYLVKRTGEKVFLECVQDMDHENMFWYRQDPGLGLRLIYFSYDVKMKEKGDIPEGYSVSREKKERFSLILESASTNQTSMYLCASSLLTGTSGEFGPGTRLTVT.

The chain links TRBV6-6 to TRBJ2-4; 7 bases align to TRBD1. The CDR3 has 16 residues. V dropped 4 bases and J dropped 0; count of bases not matched to a gene: 6. Per the germline V gene, CDR1 is MNHNY and CDR2 is SVGAGI (reference sequence). CDR3 sequence reads: CASSSGGLAAKNIQYF. The CDR3 region has the DNA TGTGCCAGCAGTTCAGGGGGTCTGGCAGCCAAAAACATTCAGTACTTC.

The chain has TRBV19 and TRBJ1-1, with a tentative D call TRBD1 (6 bases). Per germline, CDR1 LNHDA and CDR2 SQIVND (reference sequence). Trimming removed 7 bases from V and 1 base from J, with 10 bases in between. There are 13 residues in the CDR3. The CDR3 DNA reads TGTGCCAGTACCAAGACAGGGAACACTGAAGCTTTCTTT. Encoded protein: CASTKTGNTEAFF.

The genes are TRBV27 and TRBJ2-3; D possibly corresponds to TRBD2 (5 bases). This CDR3 is built from 15 residues. Deletions cut 3 bases from V and 1 base from J, with 11 bases between. Per germline, CDR1 MNHEY and CDR2 SMNVEV (reference sequence). In DNA, the CDR3 is TGTGCCAGCAGTTTTGGACTTAGAGGCACAGATACGCAGTATTTT. Residues: CASSFGLRGTDTQYF.

The rearrangement uses TRBV5-1 and TRBJ2-2; possibly TRBD1 or TRBD2 for D (7 bases each). From germline, CDR1 is SGHRS and CDR2 YFSETQ. The CDR3 is made up of 16 amino acids. V shed 4 bases and J shed 5 bases, with 18 bases lying between them. This chain's CDR3 is CASSRTGYGGTGELFF. As DNA, the CDR3 is TGCGCCAGCAGCAGGACAGGCTACGGGGGGACCGGGGAGCTGTTTTTT.

The chain links TRBV19 to TRBJ2-1; 16 bases match TRBD2. The CDR3 is 16 amino acids. Germline CDR1 and CDR2: LNHDA and SQIVND (reference sequence). V lost 4 bases, J lost 9 bases, and 6 bases stayed unmatched. The CDR3 here is CASSSSGLAGGREQFF. As DNA, the CDR3 is TGTGCCAGTAGTAGCTCGGGACTAGCGGGAGGGCGTGAGCAGTTCTTC.

V and J are TRBV5-5 and TRBJ2-7, with D possibly matching TRBD1 (6 bases). The CDR3 consists of 14 residues. Per germline, CDR1 SGHKS and CDR2 YYEKEE (reference sequence). V was cut by 4 bases and J by 2 bases, with 13 bases left in between. The CDR3 DNA sequence: TGTGCCAGCAGCCCAAACAGGGTCCCCTACGAGCAGTACTTC. Its translation is CASSPNRVPYEQYF.

The chain carries TRBV14 and TRBJ2-7, with D possibly matching TRBD2 (5 bases). V was shortened by 1 base and J by 0 bases, with 10 bases between the two germline ends. The CDR3 covers 15 residues. Per germline, CDR1 SGHDN and CDR2 FVKESK. The CDR3 region is CASSQGASPSYEQYF. The CDR3, as DNA: TGTGCCAGCAGCCAAGGAGCTAGCCCCTCCTACGAGCAGTACTTC.

The table lists this clone with a count of one. This chain uses TRBV6-4 with TRBJ2-1, with 9 bases matching TRBD2. CDR1 MRHNA and CDR2 SNTAGT come from the germline V gene. V lost 6 bases and J lost 4; bases outside the gene matches: 7. The CDR3 runs to 15 residues. The CDR3 reads CASSDIAGAYNEQFF. The CDR3 bases are TGTGCCAGCAGCGACATAGCGGGAGCTTACAATGAGCAGTTCTTC.

The rearrangement joins TRBV5-1 to TRBJ2-5; D may be TRBD1 or TRBD2 (5 bases each). The CDR3 runs to 16 residues. The germline CDR1 and CDR2 sequences are SGHRS and YFSETQ. V gave up 0 bases and J gave up 1 base, with 13 bases separating them. CDR3 DNA sequence: TGCGCCAGCAGCTTGGTCCAGGGTGGAGGCCAAGAGACCCAGTACTTC. Translation gives CASSLVQGGGQETQYF.

The chain recombines TRBV4-1 with TRBJ2-3; 8 nucleotides agree with TRBD2. Trimming cost V 6 bases and J 3 bases; bases outside gene matches: 23. This CDR3 has 20 amino acids. CDR1 and CDR2 from the germline V gene are MGHRA and YSYEKL. The DNA of the CDR3 is TGCGCCAGCAGAGTGTCGTTGACCCGGGGGGGGAATACCGGAACAGATACGCAGTATTTT. It specifies CASRVSLTRGGNTGTDTQYF.

The J gene is TRBJ1-5, the V gene TRBV18; no definite D call. The CDR3 contains 15 residues. CDR1 KGHSH and CDR2 LQKENI come from the germline V gene. V was cut by 3 bases and J by 7 bases, with 16 bases left in between. The CDR3 loop reads CASSPGSGFDQPQHF. In DNA, the CDR3 is TGTGCCAGCTCACCCGGCTCTGGTTTTGACCAGCCCCAGCATTTT.

The genes are TRBV11-1 and TRBJ2-2; D perhaps matches TRBD1 (6 bases). Trimming pared 4 bases from V and 0 bases from J, leaving 12 bases between. The CDR3 extends over 16 amino acids. Per the germline V gene, CDR1 is SGHAT and CDR2 is FQDESV (reference sequence). CDR3 DNA sequence: TGTGCCAGCAGCTCCGCCGGACAGACGAACACCGGGGAGCTGTTTTTT. Protein product: CASSSAGQTNTGELFF.

The chain recombines TRBV18 with TRBJ2-7; D gene unclear. The V and J ends lost 2 bases and 0 bases respectively, with 14 bases between them. The CDR3 extends over 16 amino acids. Per germline, CDR1 KGHSH and CDR2 LQKENI. CDR3 sequence (DNA): TGTGCCAGCTCACCATACAGAACGGAGAGCTCCTACGAGCAGTACTTC. Translated: CASSPYRTESSYEQYF.

The table lists this clone with a count of one. The chain has TRBV28 and TRBJ1-2, with D unresolved. CDR3 length: 13 amino acids. Trimming left V 1 base short and J 7 bases short, with 10 bases between. In germline, CDR1 is MDHEN, CDR2 SYDVKM. In nucleotides, the CDR3 is TGTGCCAGCAGTTTATCCCGCCTTGCTGGCTACACCTTC. Translating it yields CASSLSRLAGYTF.

This clone was seen only once. The rearrangement links TRBV10-2 to TRBJ2-5; D perhaps matches TRBD1 (6 bases). In germline, CDR1 is WSHSY, CDR2 SAAADI. The CDR3 has 15 residues. V was shortened by 7 bases and J by 5 bases, with 20 bases between the two germline ends. The DNA for the CDR3 is TGCGCCAGCATCGAAGATACAGGGTCGGGTGAGACCCAGTACTTC. This codes for CASIEDTGSGETQYF.

Points on this clone: In the same sample, other DNA sequences code for this CDR3. The chain has TRBV18 and TRBJ2-3; 12 positions agree with TRBD2. V was pared by 6 bases and J by 3 bases, with 1 base of the junction left unmatched. The CDR3 length is 14 residues. Per the germline V gene, CDR1 is KGHSH and CDR2 is LQKENI. The CDR3 DNA is TGTGCCAGCTCTGGGACTAGCGGGACAGATACGCAGTATTTT. This translates into CASSGTSGTDTQYF.

This chain uses TRBV5-1 with TRBJ1-2; the match to TRBD1 covers 10 bases. Germline assignment: CDR1 SGHRS and CDR2 YFSETQ. J lost 5 bases, V lost 4 bases, and 11 bases had no gene match. This CDR3 contains 16 residues. The CDR3 loop reads CASSPGTGEGSYGYTF. CDR3 coding DNA: TGCGCCAGCAGCCCGGGGACAGGGGAGGGGTCTTATGGCTACACCTTC. Together with reference TRBV5-1 and TRBJ1-2, the CDR3 gives the full variable domain: KAGVTQTPRYLIKTRGQQVTLSCSPISGHRSVSWYQQTPGQGLQFLFEYFSETQRNKGNFPGRFSGRQFSNSRSEMNVSTLELGDSALYLCASSPGTGEGSYGYTFGSGTRLTVV.

This clone was seen just once. The chain uses TRBV9 and TRBJ2-5; 7 bases match TRBD1. Trimming removed 0 bases from V and 5 bases from J; junction bases left unmatched: 10. Germline CDR1 and CDR2: SGDLS and YYNGEE. The CDR3 covers 16 residues. The CDR3 region is CASSVDPTGWEETQYF. The CDR3 DNA reads as TGTGCCAGCAGCGTAGACCCGACAGGGTGGGAGGAGACCCAGTACTTC.

The J gene is TRBJ1-3, the V gene TRBV30, with a possible D match to TRBD1 (6 bases). Germline V gene sequence: CDR1 GTSNPN, CDR2 SVGIG (reference sequence). The CDR3 spans 14 residues. Trimming cost V 0 bases and J 4 bases, with 10 bases left between them. CDR3 in amino acids: CAWSVRGGGNTIYF. The CDR3 region has the DNA TGTGCCTGGAGTGTACGGGGGGGCGGAAACACCATATATTTT.

The chain links TRBV15 to TRBJ2-1; 8 positions match TRBD1. V was pared by 3 bases and J by 6 bases, with 13 bases of the junction left unmatched. Germline CDR1 LNHNV, CDR2 YYDKDF (reference sequence). This CDR3 spans 17 amino acids. The CDR3 protein is CATSSPTGALVSNEQFF. DNA for the CDR3: TGTGCCACCAGCAGCCCGACAGGGGCGCTGGTTTCCAATGAGCAGTTCTTC.

V and J are TRBV4-1 and TRBJ2-2, with D possibly TRBD2 on 5 matching bases. CDR1 and CDR2 from the germline V gene are MGHRA and YSYEKL. The germline V and J ends were trimmed by 4 bases and 7 bases, with 19 bases remaining between them. The CDR3 runs 16 residues. CDR3 bases: TGCGCCAGCAGCCCCGGCCCGGGCCTGGGGAGCGGGGAGCTGTTTTTT. It specifies CASSPGPGLGSGELFF.